Listed here is a single T cell receptor (beta chain). Its specificity is unknown. CD45RO+ cells plus CCR7-negative CD45RA+ TemRA cells formed CD8 memory. The data derive from a study of shared clonotypes between healthy human individuals. Germline values: CDR1 MDHEN, CDR2 SYDVKM. The CDR3 is made up of 14 amino acids. V was pared by 5 bases and J by 1 base, with 2 bases of the junction left unmatched. Overall study findings and caveats: Despite large depth, rarefaction showed incomplete sorted-subset sequencing. Generally, naive subsets came out with larger estimated richness than memory subsets.

The data were produced by immunoSEQ multiplex PCR, yet TCRdb's version contains in-frame clones alone and is incomplete. The repertoire holds hundreds of thousands of clones, with about 96% as singletons. The receptor was derived from a young man in good health. The chain uses TRBV28 and TRBJ2-5, with TRBD1 matching 9 bases. Sequencing was done on a sample of memory CD8+ T cells sorted from blood. As for subset: CD45RO+ cells pooled with CCR7-negative TemRA cells. CDR3 sequence: CASSPDRGQETQYF. CDR3 DNA: TGTGCCAGCAGTCCGGACAGGGGCCAAGAGACCCAGTACTTC.